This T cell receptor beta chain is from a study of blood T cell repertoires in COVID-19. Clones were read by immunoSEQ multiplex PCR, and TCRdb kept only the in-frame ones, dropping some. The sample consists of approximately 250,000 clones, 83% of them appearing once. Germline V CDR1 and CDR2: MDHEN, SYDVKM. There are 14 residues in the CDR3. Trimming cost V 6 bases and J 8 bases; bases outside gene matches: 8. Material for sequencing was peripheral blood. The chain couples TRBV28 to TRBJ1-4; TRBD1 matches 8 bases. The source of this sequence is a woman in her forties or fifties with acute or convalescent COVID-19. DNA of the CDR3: TGTGCCAGCAGGGCGACAGGGGAGGTCGAAAAACTGTTTTTT. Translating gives CASRATGEVEKLFF.